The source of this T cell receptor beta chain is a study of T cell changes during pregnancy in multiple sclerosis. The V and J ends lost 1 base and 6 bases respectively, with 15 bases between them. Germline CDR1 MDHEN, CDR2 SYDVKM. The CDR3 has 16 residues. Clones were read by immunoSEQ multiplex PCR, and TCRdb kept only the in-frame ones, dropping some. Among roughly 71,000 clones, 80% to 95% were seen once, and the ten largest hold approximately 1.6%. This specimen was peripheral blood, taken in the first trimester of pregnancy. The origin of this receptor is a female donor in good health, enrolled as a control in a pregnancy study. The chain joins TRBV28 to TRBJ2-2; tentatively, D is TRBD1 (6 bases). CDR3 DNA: TGTGCCAGCAGTTTATTTGTAGGGGGAAACTCCGGGGAGCTGTTTTTT. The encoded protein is CASSLFVGGNSGELFF.